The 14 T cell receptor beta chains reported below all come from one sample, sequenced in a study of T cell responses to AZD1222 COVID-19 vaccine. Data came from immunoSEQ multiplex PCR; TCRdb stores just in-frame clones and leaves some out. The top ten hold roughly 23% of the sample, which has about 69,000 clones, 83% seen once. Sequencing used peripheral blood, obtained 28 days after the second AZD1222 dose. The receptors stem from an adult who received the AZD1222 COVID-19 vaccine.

The CDR3 reads CASSFGQGFNEQFF. In DNA, the CDR3 is TGTGCCAGCAGCTTCGGACAGGGTTTCAATGAGCAGTTCTTC. The gene calls are TRBV7-9 and TRBJ2-1, with 8 bases aligning to TRBD1. The CDR3 runs to 14 residues. Germline CDR1 SEHNR, CDR2 FQNEAQ (reference sequence). Trimming at V came to 3 bases and at J to 6 bases, leaving 4 bases not matched to a gene.

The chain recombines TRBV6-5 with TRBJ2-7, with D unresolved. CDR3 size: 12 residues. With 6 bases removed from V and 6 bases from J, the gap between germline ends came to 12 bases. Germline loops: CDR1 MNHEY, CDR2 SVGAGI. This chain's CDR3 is CASRNTVSEQYF. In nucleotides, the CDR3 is TGTGCCAGCAGAAATACTGTAAGCGAGCAGTACTTC.

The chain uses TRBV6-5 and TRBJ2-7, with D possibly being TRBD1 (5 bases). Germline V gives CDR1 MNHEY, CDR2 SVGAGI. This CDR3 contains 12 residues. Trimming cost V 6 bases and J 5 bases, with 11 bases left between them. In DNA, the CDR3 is TGTGCCAGCAGCCAAGACAGCAACGAGCAGTACTTC. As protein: CASSQDSNEQYF.

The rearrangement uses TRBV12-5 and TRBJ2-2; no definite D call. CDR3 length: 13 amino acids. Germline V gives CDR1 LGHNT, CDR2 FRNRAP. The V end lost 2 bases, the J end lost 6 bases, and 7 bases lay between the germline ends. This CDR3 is CASGLQLSGELFF. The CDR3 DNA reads TGTGCTAGTGGTTTGCAGCTTTCCGGGGAGCTGTTTTTT.

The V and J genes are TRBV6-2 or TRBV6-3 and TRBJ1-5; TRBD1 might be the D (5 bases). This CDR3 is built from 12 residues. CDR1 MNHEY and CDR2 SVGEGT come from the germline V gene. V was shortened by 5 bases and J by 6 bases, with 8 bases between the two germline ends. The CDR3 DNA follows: TGTGCCAGCAGTCACGGGGGTCAGCCCCAGCATTTT. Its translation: CASSHGGQPQHF.

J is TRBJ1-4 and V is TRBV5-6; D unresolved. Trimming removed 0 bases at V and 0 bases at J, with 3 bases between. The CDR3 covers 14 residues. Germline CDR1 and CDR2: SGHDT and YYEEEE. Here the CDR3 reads CASSLGATNEKLFF. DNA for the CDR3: TGTGCCAGCAGCTTGGGGGCAACTAATGAAAAACTGTTTTTT.

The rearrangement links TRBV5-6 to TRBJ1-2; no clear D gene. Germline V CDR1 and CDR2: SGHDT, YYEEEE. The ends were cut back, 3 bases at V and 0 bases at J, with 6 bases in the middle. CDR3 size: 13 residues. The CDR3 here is CASSSITNYGYTF. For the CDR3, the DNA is TGTGCCAGCAGCTCCATAACTAACTATGGCTACACCTTC.

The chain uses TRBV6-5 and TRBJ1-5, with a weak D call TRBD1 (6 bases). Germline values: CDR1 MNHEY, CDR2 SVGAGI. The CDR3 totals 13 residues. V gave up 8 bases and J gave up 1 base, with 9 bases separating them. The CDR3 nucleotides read TGTGCCAGCTCAGGGGCGAGCAATCAGCCCCAGCATTTT. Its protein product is CASSGASNQPQHF.

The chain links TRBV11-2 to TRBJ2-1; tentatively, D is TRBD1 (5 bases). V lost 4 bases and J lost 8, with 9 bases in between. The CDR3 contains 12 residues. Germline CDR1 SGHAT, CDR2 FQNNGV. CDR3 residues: CASSSTRDEQFF. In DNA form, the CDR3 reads TGTGCCAGCAGCTCGACCAGGGATGAGCAGTTCTTC.

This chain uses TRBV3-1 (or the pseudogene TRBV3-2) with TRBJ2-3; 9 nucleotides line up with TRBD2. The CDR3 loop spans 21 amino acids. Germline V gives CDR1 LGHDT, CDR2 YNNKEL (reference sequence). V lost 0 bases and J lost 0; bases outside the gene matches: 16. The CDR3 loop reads CASSQDFRSSGRTGSTDTQYF. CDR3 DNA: TGTGCCAGCAGCCAAGATTTTCGGTCCAGCGGGAGGACCGGTAGCACAGATACGCAGTATTTT.

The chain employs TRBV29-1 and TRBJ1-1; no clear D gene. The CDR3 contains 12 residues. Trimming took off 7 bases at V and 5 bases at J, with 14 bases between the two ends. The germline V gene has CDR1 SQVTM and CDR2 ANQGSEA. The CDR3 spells CSGSGEGTEAFF. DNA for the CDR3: TGCAGCGGATCGGGAGAAGGTACTGAAGCTTTCTTT. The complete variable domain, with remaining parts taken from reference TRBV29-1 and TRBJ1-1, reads SAVISQKPSRDICQRGTSLTIQCQVDSQVTMMFWYRQQPGQSLTLIATANQGSEATYESGFVIDKFPISRPNLTFSTLTVSNMSPEDSSIYLCSGSGEGTEAFFGQGTRLTVV.

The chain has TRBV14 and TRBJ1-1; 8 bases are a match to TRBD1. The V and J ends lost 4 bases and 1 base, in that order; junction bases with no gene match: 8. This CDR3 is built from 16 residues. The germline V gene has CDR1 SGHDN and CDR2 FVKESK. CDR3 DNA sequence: TGTGCCAGCAGCCGCGGACAGGGCGCAGCGAACACTGAAGCTTTCTTT. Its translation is CASSRGQGAANTEAFF. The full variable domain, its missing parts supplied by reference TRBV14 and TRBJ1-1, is EAGVTQFPSHSVIEKGQTVTLRCDPISGHDNLYWYRRVMGKEIKFLLHFVKESKQDESGMPNNRFLAERTGGTYSTLKVQPAELEDSGVYFCASSRGQGAANTEAFFGQGTRLTVV.

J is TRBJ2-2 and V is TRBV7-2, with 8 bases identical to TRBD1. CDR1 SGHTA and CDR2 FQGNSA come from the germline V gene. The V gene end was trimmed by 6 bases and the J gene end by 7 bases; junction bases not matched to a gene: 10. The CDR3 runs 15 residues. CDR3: CASSQNRGADGELFF. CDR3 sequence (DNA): TGTGCCAGCAGTCAAAACAGGGGGGCTGACGGGGAGCTGTTTTTT.

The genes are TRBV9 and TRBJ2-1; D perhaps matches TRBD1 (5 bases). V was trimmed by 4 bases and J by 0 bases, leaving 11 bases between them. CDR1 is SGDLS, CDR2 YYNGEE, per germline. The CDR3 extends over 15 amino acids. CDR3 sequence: CASSQGSSSYNEQFF. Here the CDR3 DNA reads TGTGCCAGCAGCCAGGGATCCAGCTCCTACAATGAGCAGTTCTTC.